This T cell receptor beta chain is from a study of blood T cell repertoires in COVID-19. About the research overall: Spain, Italy and the United States supplied samples that represented acute and convalescent COVID-19.

V dropped 4 bases and J dropped 4 bases, with 17 bases sitting between them. Germline CDR1 and CDR2: LGHDT and YNNKEL (reference sequence). CDR3 length: 15 amino acids. Original handling: Amplifying reference gene primers gave estimates of nucleated cell counts. TCRdb's table, derived via immunoSEQ multiplex PCR, lists solely in-frame clones and lacks some. The D gene and trimming were derived from the DNA, and the V and J assignments and clone size from that table. The sample consists of around 93,000 clones, about four fifths of them appearing once. What was sequenced was peripheral blood. This chain links TRBV3-1 (or the pseudogene TRBV3-2) with TRBJ2-7; perhaps TRBD1 as D (6 bases). The TCR sequence derives from a woman of 80 years or more with acute or convalescent COVID-19. CDR3 in amino acids: CASSLGQGGTYEQYF. The CDR3 DNA reads as TGTGCCAGCAGCCTGGGACAAGGAGGAACGTACGAGCAGTACTTC.